One sample yielded the 15 T cell receptor beta chains listed below, sequenced in a study of T cells in Graves' hyperthyroidism and ophthalmopathy. RNA transcripts gave rise to amplified TCR beta CDR3 regions. HTBI primers drove first-round RT-PCR of the TCR CDR3. MiXCR, run by TCRdb on the multiplex PCR reads, gives a single entry per CDR3 protein. Of around 800,000 distinct CDR3 sequences in the sample, more than 30% are singletons; the top ten hold approximately 10%. Input material: blood. The receptors shown here come from a man aged 18 to 30 with Graves' hyperthyroidism.

For this clonotype: A read error may produce the germline difference seen at one junction end. V is TRBV6-6 and J is TRBJ1-4, with 7 positions matching TRBD1. This CDR3 contains 14 residues. Per germline, CDR1 MNHNY and CDR2 SVGAGI (reference sequence). In DNA form, the CDR3 reads TGTGCCAGCAGTTACGTAAGGGGGCTGGAAAAACTGCTTTTT. This encodes CASSYVRGLEKLLF.

The V gene is TRBV11-1, the J gene TRBJ1-6; TRBD1 is a possible D gene (6 bases). V gave up 5 bases and J gave up 5 bases, with 13 bases separating them. CDR3 size: 15 residues. In germline, CDR1 is SGHAT, CDR2 FQDESV (reference sequence). The CDR3 coding sequence is TGTGCCAGCAGCGCCGGACAGAGGAATAATTCACCCCTCCACTTT. It translates to CASSAGQRNNSPLHF.

This chain links TRBV27 with TRBJ1-1; 7 bases are shared with TRBD1. The V gene's germline CDR1 is MNHEY and CDR2 SMNVEV (reference sequence). The CDR3 has 12 amino acids. With V trimmed by 10 bases and J by 5 bases, 7 bases remained unmatched. The CDR3 bases are TGTGCCACCAAAACAGGGGTGACTGAAGCTTTCTTT. It translates to CATKTGVTEAFF.

This clonotype has a count of ten or more. CDR3 amino acids: CASSLVGEKLFF. CDR3 in DNA: TGTGCCAGCAGCTTAGTTGGCGAAAAACTGTTTTTT. J is TRBJ1-4 and V is TRBV7-9; D unresolved. Trimming took 1 base from V and 8 from J, leaving 5 bases between them. The CDR3 is 12 residues long. Looked up from germline, CDR1 is SEHNR and CDR2 is FQNEAQ (reference sequence).

The V and J genes are TRBV12-5 and TRBJ1-4; D is perhaps TRBD1 (5 bases). Looked up from germline, CDR1 is LGHNT and CDR2 is FRNRAP. With 3 bases removed from V and 2 bases from J, the gap between germline ends came to 13 bases. The CDR3 runs to 16 residues. CDR3 amino acids: CASGFSWDGTNEKLFF. In DNA, the CDR3 is TGTGCTAGTGGTTTTTCTTGGGACGGGACTAATGAAAAACTGTTTTTT.

This clonotype was observed a few times. Possible read error: a much larger clone is one base away. The V call is TRBV10-3, the J call TRBJ1-2, with D maybe TRBD1 (5 bases). V lost 4 bases, J lost 3 bases, and 9 bases lay in between. The CDR3 contains 13 residues. CDR1 is ENHRY, CDR2 SYGVKD, per germline. The CDR3 spells CAISGAGHYGYTF. The CDR3 DNA sequence: TGTGCCATCAGTGGGGCAGGGCACTATGGCTACACCTTC.

The rearrangement links TRBV29-1 to TRBJ2-5, with TRBD1 matching over 9 bases. V was clipped by 4 bases and J by 3 bases; unmatched bases: 6. This CDR3 has 14 residues. CDR1 and CDR2 from the germline V gene are SQVTM and ANQGSEA. The CDR3 region has the DNA TGCAGCGTTGTGAGGACAGGGGATGAAGAGACCCAGTACTTC. Its protein product is CSVVRTGDEETQYF.

The chain carries TRBV19 and TRBJ2-5; D remains ambiguous. The CDR3 is 16 residues long. Germline values: CDR1 LNHDA, CDR2 SQIVND (reference sequence). V dropped 9 bases and J dropped 7 bases, with 27 bases sitting between them. The CDR3 spells CASSSTAADPSGTQYF. The CDR3 DNA follows: TGTGCCAGCAGCTCGACCGCCGCAGACCCTTCGGGGACCCAGTACTTC.

The rearrangement uses TRBV9 and TRBJ1-1; TRBD1 might be the D (5 bases). CDR3 length: 14 amino acids. Germline lookup yields CDR1 SGDLS and CDR2 YYNGEE. V was trimmed by 0 bases and J by 3 bases, leaving 9 bases between them. The CDR3 loop reads CASSVAWGDTEAFF. CDR3 in DNA: TGTGCCAGCAGCGTAGCGTGGGGGGACACTGAAGCTTTCTTT.

This rearrangement joins TRBV25-1 to TRBJ1-5, with TRBD1 matching over 8 bases. With V trimmed by 11 bases and J by 1 base, 13 bases remained unmatched. This CDR3 spans 16 amino acids. CDR1 is MGHDK, CDR2 SYGVNS, per germline. In DNA, the CDR3 is TGTGCCTGGAGTGGAGCAGGGGGCTCGAGCAATCAGCCCCAGCATTTT. Amino acids: CAWSGAGGSSNQPQHF. Full variable domain (remainder filled in from reference TRBV25-1 and TRBJ1-5): EADIYQTPRYLVIGTGKKITLECSQTMGHDKMYWYQQDPGMELHLIHYSYGVNSTEKGDLSSESTVSRIRTEHFPLTLESARPSHTSQYLCAWSGAGGSSNQPQHFGDGTRLSIL.

In this sample, this clonotype turned up a few times. The J gene is TRBJ2-2, the V gene TRBV2; a weak D match, TRBD1 (5 bases). CDR3 size: 15 residues. CDR1 and CDR2 (germline): SNHLY, FYNNEI. With 2 bases removed from V and 4 bases from J, the gap between germline ends came to 11 bases. As DNA, the CDR3 is TGTGCCAGCAGTGAATTTTCAGGGCCCACCGGGGAGCTGTTTTTT. Protein sequence: CASSEFSGPTGELFF.

The chain links TRBV7-3 to TRBJ2-7, with D unclear. Trimming removed 0 bases at V and 3 bases at J, with 6 bases between. Per the germline V gene, CDR1 is SGHTA and CDR2 is FQGTGA. The CDR3 totals 13 residues. This CDR3 reads CASSLTVGYEQYF. CDR3 in DNA: TGTGCCAGCAGCTTAACGGTGGGCTACGAGCAGTACTTC. Using reference TRBV7-3 and TRBJ2-7 for the parts outside the CDR3, the full variable domain is GAGVSQTPSNKVTEKGKYVELRCDPISGHTALYWYRQSLGQGPEFLIYFQGTGAADDSGLPNDRFFAVRPEGSVSTLKIQRTERGDSAVYLCASSLTVGYEQYFGPGTRLTVT.

This clonotype was detected many times. V usage is TRBV6-6 and J usage is TRBJ2-7, with TRBD1 matching over 10 bases. This CDR3 is built from 15 residues. After removal of 4 bases from V and 5 bases from J, the junction contained 8 bases not matched to a gene. CDR1 MNHNY and CDR2 SVGAGI come from the germline V gene (reference sequence). For the CDR3, the DNA is TGTGCCAGCAGTTTCCCGACAGGGGGCATCGACGAGCAGTACTTC. Translated: CASSFPTGGIDEQYF.

This clonotype came up a few times. V gene TRBV19 combines with J gene TRBJ2-5; D assignment may be TRBD1 or TRBD2 (5 bases each). There are 14 residues in the CDR3. V gave up 3 bases and J gave up 7 bases, with 15 bases separating them. Per the germline V gene, CDR1 is LNHDA and CDR2 is SQIVND (reference sequence). The CDR3 loop reads CASSMSGTTGTQYF. The CDR3 DNA follows: TGTGCCAGTAGTATGTCCGGGACGACGGGGACCCAGTACTTC.

The chain combines TRBV20-1 with TRBJ2-2; perhaps D is TRBD1 or TRBD2 (6 bases each). Germline-derived CDR1 and CDR2 are DFQATT and SNEGSKA (reference sequence). V lost 0 bases to trimming and J lost 4 bases, with 9 bases between them. The CDR3 spans 14 residues. CDR3 protein: CSAREGGSTGELFF. CDR3 DNA sequence: TGCAGTGCTAGAGAGGGGGGCAGCACCGGGGAGCTGTTTTTT.